This paragraph covers one TCR beta chain sequence. Its antigen is unidentified. CDR1 is LNHDA and CDR2 is SQIVND in the germline V gene (reference sequence). The germline V and J ends were trimmed by 1 base and 1 base, with 8 bases remaining between them. There are 16 residues in the CDR3. The PCR contained 60 Vbeta and 13 Jbeta primers. Study processing details: Roughly 9.9 million shared chains were among the roughly 80 million unique TCR beta chains that a later analysis counted. TCRdb's table, derived via immunoSEQ multiplex PCR, lists solely in-frame clones and lacks some. V and J calls and clone size come straight from that table; D and trimming were deduced from the DNA. The repertoire holds under 70,000 clones, with 60% to 85% as singletons. This sample is part of a study of cytomegalovirus exposure and HLA in healthy donors. Study-level results: A likely sequencing artifact accounted for one observed cluster of highly shared sequence variants. A previous analysis found most TCR beta V segments productive roughly 90% or roughly 30% of the time.

The sequenced sample consisted of PBMCs. The rearrangement uses TRBV19 and TRBJ2-6, with D perhaps TRBD2 (5 bases). The clonotype was recovered from a male donor in good health and CMV-seropositive. The CDR3 spells CASSIGRGSGANVLTF. CDR3 sequence (DNA): TGTGCCAGTAGTATAGGCCGGGGATCTGGGGCCAACGTCCTGACTTTC.